The 18 T cell receptor beta chains listed next were all sequenced from one sample in a study of shared clonotypes between healthy human individuals. Assay: immunoSEQ multiplex PCR; the TCRdb copy retains only in-frame clones and omits some. The table lists 2 million to 2.5 million clones, 90% to 95% of them singletons. Sequenced material: naive CD4+ T cells from PBMCs. Subset meaning: CD45RA+ positively selected. The receptors originated from a man aged 18 to 30 in good health. Some clones in this sample may be carry-over from other donors' samples.

Regarding this clone: This sample also contains other DNA sequences that code for the same CDR3. The chain links TRBV5-1 to TRBJ2-7; D might be TRBD1 or TRBD2, each matching 5 bases. Germline values: CDR1 SGHRS, CDR2 YFSETQ. Trimming removed 4 bases at V and 0 bases at J, with 14 bases between. This CDR3 has 15 residues. CDR3 sequence reads: CASSPGTGSSYEQYF. DNA of the CDR3: TGCGCCAGCAGCCCCGGGACGGGAAGCTCCTACGAGCAGTACTTC. The complete variable domain, with remaining parts taken from reference TRBV5-1 and TRBJ2-7, reads KAGVTQTPRYLIKTRGQQVTLSCSPISGHRSVSWYQQTPGQGLQFLFEYFSETQRNKGNFPGRFSGRQFSNSRSEMNVSTLELGDSALYLCASSPGTGSSYEQYFGPGTRLTVT.

This clone was counted a few times. This chain uses TRBV6-1 with TRBJ1-1; D ambiguous. V lost 6 bases and J lost 4, with 6 bases in between. The CDR3 contains 11 residues. CDR1 is MNHNS and CDR2 is SASEGT in the germline V gene. CDR3 nucleotide sequence: TGTGCCAGCAGGGAGGGCACTGAAGCTTTCTTT. Translating gives CASREGTEAFF.

The chain has TRBV11-3 and TRBJ2-1; 9 bases agree with TRBD2. V shed 0 bases and J 7 bases; nucleotides not matched to a gene: 13. The germline gives CDR1 SGHNT, CDR2 YENEEA. This CDR3 comprises 18 residues. CDR3 nucleotides: TGTGCCAGCAGCTTAGATAATGTGAGGCGGGAGGGAAGAAATGAGCAGTTCTTC. As protein: CASSLDNVRREGRNEQFF.

This chain joins TRBV19 and TRBJ2-2; D unresolved. The V gene lost 10 bases and the J gene lost 4 bases, with 13 bases spanning the gap. This CDR3 is built from 13 residues. Germline CDR1 LNHDA, CDR2 SQIVND (reference sequence). The CDR3 protein is CATSKGTTGELFF. The CDR3 DNA follows: TGTGCCACCTCCAAGGGTACCACCGGGGAGCTGTTTTTT.

The CDR3 nucleotides are TGTGCCAGCAGCTCCTCTGGCGGGAGTAGCTACAATGAGCAGTTCTTC. Translation gives CASSSSGGSSYNEQFF. This chain connects TRBV7-3 to TRBJ2-1; 7 bases are a match to TRBD2. This CDR3 has 16 residues. Germline V gives CDR1 SGHTA, CDR2 FQGTGA. V dropped 4 bases and J dropped 3; count of bases not matched to a gene: 9.

V usage is TRBV28 and J usage is TRBJ2-7; 7 bases align to TRBD1. With 5 bases clipped from V and 2 bases from J, the junction kept 6 bases outside the gene matches. The germline gives CDR1 MDHEN, CDR2 SYDVKM. The CDR3 loop spans 14 amino acids. The DNA of the CDR3 is TGTGCCAGCAGTATCTCCGACAGGGCCTACGAGCAGTACTTC. Translation gives CASSISDRAYEQYF.

The V and J genes are TRBV18 and TRBJ1-1; the D gene is possibly TRBD1 (5 bases). Trimming shortened V by 0 bases and J by 6 bases, and 20 bases separated the two germline ends. The germline gives CDR1 KGHSH, CDR2 LQKENI. The CDR3 has 17 residues. The CDR3 region is CASSPPSGEGWMAEAFF. In DNA form, the CDR3 reads TGTGCCAGCTCACCACCCTCTGGGGAGGGGTGGATGGCTGAAGCTTTCTTT.

For this clone: The sample carries other DNA sequences with the same CDR3. CDR3 residues: CASSQGTGTDTQYF. The CDR3 DNA follows: TGCGCCAGCAGCCAAGGGACAGGGACAGATACGCAGTATTTT. The J gene is TRBJ2-3, the V gene TRBV4-3, with TRBD1 identical over 8 bases. Per germline, CDR1 LGHNA and CDR2 YSLEER. This CDR3 comprises 14 residues. V shed 1 base, J shed 3 bases, and the junction held 0 bases outside the gene matches.

The V call is TRBV30, the J call TRBJ2-3, with D possibly matching TRBD2 (6 bases). Looked up from germline, CDR1 is GTSNPN and CDR2 is SVGIG (reference sequence). V was trimmed by 3 bases and J by 6 bases, leaving 13 bases between them. This CDR3 spans 13 amino acids. CDR3 bases: TGTGCCTGGAGAGGACACCGGGGGGATACGCAGTATTTT. Translation gives CAWRGHRGDTQYF.

This chain links TRBV29-1 with TRBJ1-2; TRBD1 might be the D (5 bases). Germline CDR1 is SQVTM and CDR2 is ANQGSEA. Trimming took 2 bases from V and 4 from J, leaving 8 bases between them. This CDR3 comprises 12 residues. The CDR3 nucleotides read TGCAGCGTTGAAATGGGGGGCTATGGCTACACCTTC. Amino acid sequence: CSVEMGGYGYTF.

The genes are TRBV19 and TRBJ1-1, with 7 nucleotides matching TRBD1. CDR1 and CDR2 (germline): LNHDA, SQIVND (reference sequence). After removal of 9 bases from V and 0 bases from J, the junction contained 7 bases not matched to a gene. The CDR3 spans 14 residues. In DNA form, the CDR3 reads TGTGCCAGCCTTTCAGACAGGGTGAACACTGAAGCTTTCTTT. It encodes CASLSDRVNTEAFF.

This clone appeared a single time. V and J are TRBV28 and TRBJ2-1, with D possibly being TRBD2 (5 bases). The CDR3 covers 14 residues. Germline V gene data show CDR1 as MDHEN and CDR2 as SYDVKM. Deletions cut 5 bases from V and 5 bases from J, with 13 bases between. This CDR3 is CASSVVRLNNEQFF. The CDR3 nucleotides read TGTGCCAGCAGTGTTGTCAGACTAAACAATGAGCAGTTCTTC.

The chain links TRBV25-1 to TRBJ2-3; the D is unclear. V was clipped by 6 bases and J by 1 base, with 8 bases between them. This CDR3 comprises 13 residues. Germline CDR1 MGHDK, CDR2 SYGVNS. The CDR3, as DNA: TGTGCCAGCAGATCTCGGGGCACAGATACGCAGTATTTT. It specifies CASRSRGTDTQYF.

The J gene is TRBJ1-1, the V gene TRBV28; the D is unclear. The CDR3 has 13 amino acids. Trimming took 6 bases from V and 1 from J, leaving 9 bases between them. Germline values: CDR1 MDHEN, CDR2 SYDVKM. Written as DNA, the CDR3 is TGTGCCAGCAGCCCAACATGGAACACTGAAGCTTTCTTT. Translated, it gives CASSPTWNTEAFF.

This sequence joins TRBV7-3 and TRBJ2-1, with 11 bases lining up with TRBD2. The V gene end was trimmed by 5 bases and the J gene end by 7 bases; junction bases not matched to a gene: 4. The CDR3 extends over 14 amino acids. Germline values: CDR1 SGHTA, CDR2 FQGTGA. CDR3 protein: CASSQSSGRNEQFF. For the CDR3, the DNA is TGTGCCAGCAGCCAATCTAGCGGGAGGAATGAGCAGTTCTTC.

This chain uses TRBV5-4 with TRBJ1-3, with unresolved D. The CDR3 is made up of 15 amino acids. Germline V lookup: CDR1 SGHNT, CDR2 YYREEE (reference sequence). V lost 2 bases and J lost 0, with 9 bases in between. The CDR3 DNA follows: TGTGCCAGCAGCTTTGGCGGTAGCTCTGGAAACACCATATATTTT. This gives the protein CASSFGGSSGNTIYF.

The V gene is TRBV6-1, the J gene TRBJ1-5; 8 bases map to TRBD1. Trimming removed 3 bases from V and 2 bases from J; junction bases left unmatched: 3. Per germline, CDR1 MNHNS and CDR2 SASEGT. The CDR3 length is 15 residues. CDR3 sequence reads: CASSDRGQGNQPQHF. In nucleotides, the CDR3 is TGTGCCAGCAGTGACAGGGGGCAGGGCAATCAGCCCCAGCATTTT.

Points on this clone: The same CDR3 is also encoded by other DNA sequences in this sample. This chain links TRBV5-1 with TRBJ1-3, with D uncertain. This CDR3 comprises 15 residues. The germline gives CDR1 SGHRS, CDR2 YFSETQ. V shed 0 bases and J shed 0 bases, with 7 bases lying between them. The CDR3 region is CASSLEGSSGNTIYF. As DNA, the CDR3 is TGCGCCAGCAGCTTGGAAGGTAGCTCTGGAAACACCATATATTTT.